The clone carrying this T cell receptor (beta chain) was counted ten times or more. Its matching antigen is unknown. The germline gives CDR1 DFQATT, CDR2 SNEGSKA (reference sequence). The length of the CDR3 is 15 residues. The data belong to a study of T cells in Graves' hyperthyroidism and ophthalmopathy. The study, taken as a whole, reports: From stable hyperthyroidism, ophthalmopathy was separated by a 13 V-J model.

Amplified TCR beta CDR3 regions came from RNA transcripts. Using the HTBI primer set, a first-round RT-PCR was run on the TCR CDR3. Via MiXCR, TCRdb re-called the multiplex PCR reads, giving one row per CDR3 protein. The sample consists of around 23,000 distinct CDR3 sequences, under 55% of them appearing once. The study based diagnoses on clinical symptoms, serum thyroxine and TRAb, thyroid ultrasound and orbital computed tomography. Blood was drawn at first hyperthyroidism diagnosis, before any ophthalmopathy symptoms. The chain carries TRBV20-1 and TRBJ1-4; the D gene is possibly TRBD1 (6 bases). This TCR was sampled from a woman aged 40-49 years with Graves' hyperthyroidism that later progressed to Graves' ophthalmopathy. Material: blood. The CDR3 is CSGKSTDRTNEKLFF. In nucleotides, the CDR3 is TGCAGCGGGAAGTCAACGGACAGAACTAATGAAAAACTGTTTTTT.